These 24 T cell receptor beta chains came from one sample sequenced in a study of OX40 agonist ivuxolimab in advanced cancers. Here immunoSEQ multiplex PCR was the method, and the copy in TCRdb shows in-frame clones only, minus some. This table has about 84,000 clones, approximately 84% appearing once. This sample comprised CD4+ or CD8+ T cells sorted from blood, obtained in a trial of the OX40 agonist ivuxolimab. The source of these receptors is an adult with an advanced solid tumor such as melanoma, head and neck, liver or kidney cancer.

V and J are TRBV4-3 and TRBJ1-2, with 7 bases matching TRBD1. This CDR3 has 13 residues. CDR1 and CDR2 from the germline V gene are LGHNA and YSLEER. Unmatched junction bases numbered 0, after V lost 1 base and J lost 4 bases. The chain's CDR3 is CASSQGTGYGYTF. Here the CDR3 DNA reads TGCGCCAGCAGCCAAGGGACAGGCTATGGCTACACCTTC.

J is TRBJ2-3 and V is TRBV7-8; D remains ambiguous. The length of the CDR3 is 11 residues. Germline CDR1 is SGHVS and CDR2 is FQNEAQ. Trimming cost V 4 bases and J 6 bases, with 5 bases left between them. The CDR3 DNA is TGTGCCAGCAGCTCGTGGGATACGCAGTATTTT. As protein: CASSSWDTQYF.

This chain uses TRBV6-5 with TRBJ2-1, with TRBD2 as a possible D gene (6 bases). Germline V lookup: CDR1 MNHEY, CDR2 SVGAGI. The germline V and J ends were trimmed by 8 bases and 12 bases, with 14 bases remaining between them. CDR3 length equals 11 residues. CDR3 coding DNA: TGTGCCAGCTGGGGAGGCGGCGCGCAGTTCTTC. This codes for CASWGGGAQFF.

V usage is TRBV7-9 and J usage is TRBJ1-5; 9 positions agree with TRBD1. Germline V lookup: CDR1 SEHNR, CDR2 FQNEAQ (reference sequence). The J segment lost 4 bases and the V segment lost 4 bases, leaving 2 bases of the junction unmatched. The CDR3 spans 14 residues. CDR3 amino acids: CASSSTGGNQPQHF. For the CDR3, the DNA is TGTGCCAGCAGCTCGACAGGGGGAAATCAGCCCCAGCATTTT.

To note about this clone: At the DNA level, this CDR3 is encoded by other sequences in the same sample as well. The V and J genes are TRBV4-3 and TRBJ1-2; possibly TRBD1 for D (5 bases). CDR3 length: 15 amino acids. Germline CDR1 and CDR2: LGHNA and YSLEER. Between the trimmed V and J ends, which lost 0 bases and 4 bases, there was a span of 12 bases. This chain's CDR3 is CASSQDSGLGYGYTF. CDR3 sequence (DNA): TGCGCCAGCAGCCAAGATTCGGGGCTGGGCTATGGCTACACCTTC.

The chain joins TRBV14 to TRBJ2-1; 7 bases map to TRBD1. Germline V gives CDR1 SGHDN, CDR2 FVKESK. The CDR3 sequence is 13 residues long. V gave up 3 bases and J gave up 9 bases; unmatched junction bases: 5. The CDR3 loop is CASSQTGFTEQFF. The CDR3 DNA sequence: TGTGCCAGCAGCCAGACAGGGTTTACTGAGCAGTTCTTC.

A note on this clone: Other DNA sequences in the same sample also yield this CDR3. J is TRBJ2-2 and V is TRBV11-3, with 8 bases lining up with TRBD2. The CDR3 runs 16 residues. The V gene end was trimmed by 1 base and the J gene end by 4 bases; junction bases not matched to a gene: 5. Germline V CDR1 and CDR2: SGHNT, YENEEA. CDR3: CASSLAGGPFTGELFF. The CDR3 DNA reads TGTGCCAGCAGCTTAGCGGGGGGGCCGTTCACCGGGGAGCTGTTTTTT.

For the CDR3, the DNA is TGTGCCAGCAGGGAGGACAATTCGGTAACTGAAGCTTTCTTT. This codes for CASREDNSVTEAFF. V and J are TRBV7-9 and TRBJ1-1, with D tentatively TRBD1 (5 bases). The V and J ends lost 6 bases and 5 bases respectively, with 16 bases between them. Per germline, CDR1 SEHNR and CDR2 FQNEAQ (reference sequence). This CDR3 is 14 amino acids long.

The J gene is TRBJ2-7, the V gene TRBV5-6, with D tentatively TRBD1 (5 bases). Trimming took off 0 bases at V and 6 bases at J, with 10 bases between the two ends. Germline V gene sequence: CDR1 SGHDT, CDR2 YYEEEE. This CDR3 contains 13 residues. For the CDR3, the DNA is TGTGCCAGCAGCTTGGCGCAGGGTGCCGAGCAGTACTTC. Protein product: CASSLAQGAEQYF.

V and J are TRBV28 and TRBJ1-2; D gene unclear. The CDR3 is 15 amino acids. The V end was cut by 5 bases, the J end by 0 bases, with 13 bases between. Germline CDR1 is MDHEN and CDR2 is SYDVKM. The CDR3 loop is CASSAFSGSNYGYTF. The CDR3 DNA reads as TGTGCCAGCAGTGCCTTTTCAGGTTCTAACTATGGCTACACCTTC.

The chain joins TRBV28 to TRBJ2-4, with TRBD1 matching over 10 bases. Trimming removed 5 bases from V and 7 bases from J; junction bases left unmatched: 8. CDR1 is MDHEN and CDR2 is SYDVKM in the germline V gene. CDR3 size: 15 residues. Written as DNA, the CDR3 is TGTGCCAGCAGTGGACCGGGACAGGGGTCGAACATTCAGTACTTC. Its protein product is CASSGPGQGSNIQYF.

The rearrangement links TRBV6-5 to TRBJ1-2; 10 bases align to TRBD1. Germline assignment: CDR1 MNHEY and CDR2 SVGAGI. J lost 7 bases, V lost 8 bases, and 10 bases had no gene match. This CDR3 is built from 14 residues. The DNA for the CDR3 is TGTGCCAGCCGCCTGGGACAGGGGAGCCTTGGCTACACCTTC. Protein: CASRLGQGSLGYTF.

This clone has only a few counts. The chain employs TRBV18 and TRBJ2-2, with D perhaps TRBD2 (5 bases). V shed 4 bases and J shed 4 bases, with 7 bases lying between them. Germline V gene lookup returns CDR1 KGHSH and CDR2 LQKENI. CDR3 size: 13 residues. The CDR3 is CASSLGVTGELFF. DNA for the CDR3: TGTGCCAGCTCACTCGGGGTCACCGGGGAGCTGTTTTTT.

This rearrangement joins TRBV28 to TRBJ1-1, with D possibly TRBD1 on 6 matching bases. Trimming removed 1 base at V and 3 bases at J, with 18 bases between. There are 17 residues in the CDR3. CDR1 MDHEN and CDR2 SYDVKM come from the germline V gene. CDR3 protein: CASSLLSAGRGHTEAFF. The CDR3 DNA sequence: TGTGCCAGCAGTTTATTATCAGCGGGCAGGGGACACACTGAAGCTTTCTTT.

The chain recombines TRBV7-3 with TRBJ2-2; TRBD1 aligns across 7 bases. Germline trimming cut 8 bases from V and 5 bases from J; bases unmatched to any gene: 5. This CDR3 comprises 13 residues. Germline assignment: CDR1 SGHTA and CDR2 FQGTGA. The CDR3 DNA is TGTGCCAGCGGACGGGACAGTACCGGGGAGCTGTTTTTT. Translating it yields CASGRDSTGELFF.

V usage is TRBV6-5 and J usage is TRBJ2-1; 7 bases agree with TRBD1. CDR3 length equals 14 residues. CDR1 MNHEY and CDR2 SVGAGI come from the germline V gene. V trimming: 6 bases; J trimming: 8 bases; junction bases outside the gene matches: 10. CDR3 in amino acids: CASSKTGSGDEQFF. Written as DNA, the CDR3 is TGTGCCAGCAGCAAGACAGGGAGTGGCGATGAGCAGTTCTTC.

This clone was seen ten or more times. This sequence joins TRBV10-2 and TRBJ1-5; tentatively, D is TRBD1 (5 bases). The V end was cut by 3 bases, the J end by 6 bases, with 9 bases between. Germline CDR1 is WSHSY and CDR2 is SAAADI. The CDR3 consists of 13 residues. CDR3 nucleotides: TGCGCCAGCAGTGATGGGGGAGGTCAGCCCCAGCATTTT. Translation: CASSDGGGQPQHF.

The V gene is TRBV6-5, the J gene TRBJ2-7; D remains ambiguous. Trimming took off 2 bases at V and 0 bases at J, with 5 bases between the two ends. CDR1 and CDR2 from the germline V gene are MNHEY and SVGAGI. This CDR3 contains 13 residues. CDR3 sequence (DNA): TGTGCCAGCAGTTACGGGATCTCCTACGAGCAGTACTTC. Translated: CASSYGISYEQYF.

The chain carries TRBV9 and TRBJ2-1, with D possibly being TRBD2 (5 bases). CDR3 length: 14 residues. The germline CDR1 and CDR2 sequences are SGDLS and YYNGEE. Trimming shortened V by 4 bases and J by 8 bases, and 16 bases separated the two germline ends. The CDR3 DNA sequence: TGTGCCAGCAGCCCTCGTGGCGCGGGCCATGAGCAGTTCTTC. Translated, it gives CASSPRGAGHEQFF.

The chain employs TRBV5-1 and TRBJ2-5, with 8 bases identical to TRBD1. With V trimmed by 6 bases and J by 2 bases, 6 bases remained unmatched. Germline lookup yields CDR1 SGHRS and CDR2 YFSETQ. This CDR3 contains 14 residues. The CDR3 DNA reads TGCGCCAGCAAAAGGACAGGGATGCAAGAGACCCAGTACTTC. Residues: CASKRTGMQETQYF.

This chain links TRBV4-2 with TRBJ1-5; D unresolved. Looked up from germline, CDR1 is LGHNA and CDR2 is YNFKEQ. Deletions cut 4 bases from V and 2 bases from J, with 9 bases between. The CDR3 length is 14 residues. The CDR3 spells CASSLRDGNQPQHF. The CDR3 DNA sequence: TGTGCCAGCAGCCTCAGAGACGGCAATCAGCCCCAGCATTTT.

V and J are TRBV7-2 and TRBJ2-5, with D possibly being TRBD1 or TRBD2 (5 bases each). V gave up 0 bases and J gave up 5 bases, with 10 bases separating them. Germline V CDR1 and CDR2: SGHTA, FQGNSA. The CDR3 contains 14 residues. The CDR3 DNA follows: TGTGCCAGCAGCTTAGCGGGGTGGGGGGAGACCCAGTACTTC. This encodes CASSLAGWGETQYF. Supplemented by reference TRBV7-2 and TRBJ2-5, the full variable domain reads GAGVSQSPSNKVTEKGKDVELRCDPISGHTALYWYRQSLGQGLEFLIYFQGNSAPDKSGLPSDRFSAERTGGSVSTLTIQRTQQEDSAVYLCASSLAGWGETQYFGPGTRLLVL.

The CDR3 spells CASSLQGRQMTTGELFF. CDR3 nucleotide sequence: TGTGCCAGCAGCCTCCAGGGTAGACAGATGACAACCGGGGAGCTGTTTTTT. The chain is built from TRBV5-4 and TRBJ2-2; TRBD1 might be the D (5 bases). V was pared by 4 bases and J by 5 bases, with 21 bases between. This CDR3 contains 17 residues. CDR1 and CDR2 from the germline V gene are SGHNT and YYREEE (reference sequence).

There are a few counts of this clone. V and J are TRBV2 and TRBJ1-5, with D uncertain. Germline CDR1 reads SNHLY; CDR2 reads FYNNEI. The CDR3 is 15 amino acids. Trimming stripped 8 bases from V and 0 bases from J, with 14 bases between. CDR3 bases: TGTGCCAGCGTGGGCAGCCCTCATAGCAATCAGCCCCAGCATTTT. Protein sequence: CASVGSPHSNQPQHF.